This T cell receptor beta chain originates from a study of monozygotic twins with inflammatory bowel disease. Study-level points and caveats: TCRbeta diversity (inverse Simpson) was lower in IBD patients than in healthy co-twins. Limited power may explain why concordant and discordant twins showed no difference in repertoire similarity.

TCRdb reprocessed the 5' RACE reads and keeps a single row for each CDR3 protein, giving no DNA. The sample data list about 160,000 distinct CDR3 sequences. Germline V gene lookup returns CDR1 ENHRY and CDR2 SYGVKD. This CDR3 is 14 amino acids long. Of note for this clonotype: What it binds is unknown.

The rearrangement joins TRBV10-3 to TRBJ1-2. This receptor was identified in a human donor with ulcerative colitis or Crohn's disease, or a healthy co-twin of an affected twin (not recorded which). The sequenced material came from blood. This chain's CDR3 is CAISGTDSNYGYTF.